This TCR beta chain was recovered during a study of T-cell reconstitution after alpha-beta-depleted transplantation in children. A TCRbeta library incorporating unique molecular identifiers was prepared. One entry per CDR3 protein, called by TCRdb with MiXCR from the PCR reads. Seen here are approximately 400,000 distinct CDR3 sequences, roughly 11% observed once, and the top ten hold roughly 5%. The V end lost 0 bases, the J end lost 2 bases, and 16 bases lay between the germline ends. The CDR3 runs to 16 residues. The germline gives CDR1 DFQATT, CDR2 SNEGSKA (reference sequence). V is TRBV20-1 and J is TRBJ1-1; a possible D gene is TRBD1 (6 bases). The source was PBMCs from the stem cell graft donor, collected from the stem cell graft. The TCR originated in a human donor who donated a stem cell graft to a child with acute myeloid leukemia. CDR3 amino acids: CSARDPSGARNTEAFF. The CDR3 DNA follows: TGCAGTGCTAGAGATCCCTCAGGGGCGCGTAACACTGAAGCTTTCTTT.